Listed below are T cell receptor beta chains from one sample, sequenced in a study of T-cell reconstitution after alpha-beta-depleted transplantation in children. TCRdb re-called the PCR reads with MiXCR, one entry per CDR3 protein. The table records 100,000 or so distinct CDR3 sequences, about 7.5% of them present only once. This material consisted of PBMCs, taken before TCRalphabeta/CD19-depleted stem cell transplant. Receptors originate from a boy aged 2 to 10 with acute lymphoblastic leukemia, due to receive a stem cell transplant. CDR3s include the opening cysteine and the closing phenylalanine or tryptophan. A D gene is named only where the DNA matches it firmly. Where a row states a size, it is once, few, many or the class of an expanded clone; other rows omit it.

j_call v_call d_call clone_size cdr3_nt cdr3_aa
TRBJ2-1 TRBV20-1 - many TGCAGTGCTACCACACTGCGGGGTAGTAGCGTAATTGAGCAGTTCTTC CSATTLRGSSVIEQFF
TRBJ1-3 TRBV6-5 - many TGTGCCAGCAGTATCGGACGAACGGGAGGAAACACCATATATTTT CASSIGRTGGNTIYF
TRBJ1-6 TRBV27 TRBD1 many TGTGCCAGCAGTCCAGGAGGGGGCCCCTACTATAATTCACCCCTCCACTTT CASSPGGGPYYNSPLHF
TRBJ2-1 TRBV5-6 - many TGTGCCAGCAGCTTAGGTCTACACTCCTACAATGAGCAGTTCTTC CASSLGLHSYNEQFF
TRBJ2-3 TRBV5-5 TRBD2 many TGTGCCAGCAGCGTGGGACTAGCGATCCGCACAGATACGCAGTATTTT CASSVGLAIRTDTQYF
TRBJ1-1 TRBV5-1 - few TGCGCCAGCAGCTCCGGATCCCCTACTGAAGCTTTCTTT CASSSGSPTEAFF
TRBJ1-5 TRBV6-4 TRBD1 many TGTGCCAGCAGTGAGACAGGGGATAGCAATCAGCCCCAGCATTTT CASSETGDSNQPQHF
TRBJ2-3 TRBV20-1 TRBD2 many TGCAGTGCTAGAGATAAAACCGGGGGGTGGACAGATACGCAGTATTTT CSARDKTGGWTDTQYF
TRBJ2-5 TRBV10-3 TRBD1 many TGTGCCATCAGGACAGGGTGGGAGGAGACCCAGTACTTC CAIRTGWEETQYF
TRBJ1-3 TRBV11-2 - - TGTGCCAGCAGCCCGGCCTGGACAGCGGGAAACACCATATATTTT CASSPAWTAGNTIYF
TRBJ1-2 TRBV20-1 - few TGCAGTGCTATGGGCTATGCACGGCCGAGCGGTGGCTACACCTTC CSAMGYARPSGGYTF
TRBJ2-7 TRBV5-1 - many TGTGCCAGCAGTTTAGTCGGGGGTTCCTACGAGCAGTACTTC CASSLVGGSYEQYF
TRBJ1-5 TRBV2 - many TGTGCCAGCAGTGATCGGGCGGGGAATCAGCCCCAGCATTTT CASSDRAGNQPQHF
TRBJ2-7 TRBV15 - many TGTGCCACCAGCGCAGACGTCGGCGGATCCTACGAGCAGTACTTC CATSADVGGSYEQYF
TRBJ2-2 TRBV11-2 - few TGTGCCAGCAGCTTAGCAGGGATCACCGGGGAGCTGTTTTTT CASSLAGITGELFF
TRBJ2-3 TRBV5-6 - many TGTGCCAGCAGCCCAGGGGGGATCTACAATACGCAGTATTTT CASSPGGIYNTQYF
TRBJ1-2 TRBV24-1 - many TGTGCCACCAGTGATTTGACAGGGTATGGCTACACCTTC CATSDLTGYGYTF
TRBJ2-5 TRBV3-1 TRBD1 many TGTGCCAGCAGCCGGGGACAGGGCGGCGAGACCCAGTACTTC CASSRGQGGETQYF
TRBJ1-4 TRBV20-1 - few TGCAGTGCTAGAGTAGGGACATTCCGTGAAAAACTGTTTTTT CSARVGTFREKLFF
TRBJ2-4 TRBV20-1 TRBD1 - TGCAGTGCGGGGAGACAGGGGCATAACATTCAGTACTTC CSAGRQGHNIQYF
TRBJ1-2 TRBV5-1 - many TGCGCCAGCAGCTTGGACGGCCCCTATGGCTACACCTTC CASSLDGPYGYTF
TRBJ2-7 TRBV6-2/TRBV6-3 TRBD2 many TGTGCCAGCGAGGGACTATCCTACGAGCAGTACTTC CASEGLSYEQYF
TRBJ2-7 TRBV12-3/TRBV12-4 - few TGTGCCAGCAGTTTATACGGGAGCTCCTACGAGCAGTACTTC CASSLYGSSYEQYF
TRBJ2-2 TRBV20-1 - many TGCAGTGCGCGCCGAGACACCGGGGAGCTGTTTTTT CSARRDTGELFF
TRBJ2-3 TRBV7-9 - - TGTGCCAGCAGCGGTCCCGAGGTTTCACGCACAGATACGCAGTATTTT CASSGPEVSRTDTQYF
TRBJ2-5 TRBV14 TRBD1 few TGTGCCAGCAGCCAAGGACAGGGGTGGACCCAGTACTTC CASSQGQGWTQYF
TRBJ1-5 TRBV20-1 - many TGCAGTGCTAGAGAACGATTCAGCAATCAGCCCCAGCATTTT CSARERFSNQPQHF
TRBJ2-7 TRBV5-4 - many TGTGCCAGCAGCGACAAGATAGACCCTAGCTCCTACGAGCAGTACTTC CASSDKIDPSSYEQYF
TRBJ2-7 TRBV5-1 - - TGCGCCAGCGGTTCCGGGCTAGGCGAGCAGTACTTC CASGSGLGEQYF
TRBJ2-4 TRBV12-3/TRBV12-4 - many TGTGCCAGCAGCCCTCGGACAGTCGCCAAAAACATTCAGTACTTC CASSPRTVAKNIQYF
TRBJ2-3 TRBV6-2/TRBV6-3 - many TGTGCCAGCAGTTACTCGACGGCTTCAGATACGCAGTATTTT CASSYSTASDTQYF
TRBJ1-2 TRBV20-1 TRBD1 - TGCAGTGCGATGGACAGGGGCTATGGCTACACCTTC CSAMDRGYGYTF
TRBJ2-5 TRBV9 TRBD2 - TGTGCCAGCAGCGCCCGCGGGGGTGAGACCCAGTACTTC CASSARGGETQYF
TRBJ2-1 TRBV5-4 - few TGTGCCAGCAGAAGCTCCGGGACTCTTTCCTACAATGAGCAGTTCTTC CASRSSGTLSYNEQFF
TRBJ2-7 TRBV3-1 - - TGTGCCAGCAGCCAAGATAGCGGCCCTCCCTACGAGCAGTACTTC CASSQDSGPPYEQYF
TRBJ2-7 TRBV7-9 TRBD2 - TGTGCCAGCAGCGCGCAGCGGGGGCCCCGGCACGAGCAGTACTTC CASSAQRGPRHEQYF
TRBJ2-3 TRBV4-2 TRBD2 many TGTGCCAGCAGCCACGATTCGAGACTAGCGGACAGCACAGATACGCAGTATTTT CASSHDSRLADSTDTQYF
TRBJ2-2 TRBV10-3 - - TGTGCCATCAGTGTTGAGGGTTTCTCCGGGGAGCTGTTTTTT CAISVEGFSGELFF
TRBJ1-2 TRBV7-2 - many TGTGCCAGCAGCGAGAATAGGGGGGCTATGGGCTACACCTTC CASSENRGAMGYTF
TRBJ2-3 TRBV9 - few TGTGCCAGCAGCGTATTTGGGACAGATACGCAGTATTTT CASSVFGTDTQYF
TRBJ2-1 TRBV6-2/TRBV6-3 - many TGTGCCAGCAGTTTCGGGGATTACAATGAGCAGTTCTTC CASSFGDYNEQFF
TRBJ2-1 TRBV5-1 TRBD2 many TGCGCCACACGGGGGGGAAACAATGAGCAGTTCTTC CATRGGNNEQFF
TRBJ2-6 TRBV5-1 - many TGCGCCAGCAGCTTGGACCTGGGAACTGGGGCCAACGTCCTGACTTTC CASSLDLGTGANVLTF
TRBJ2-2 TRBV19 - many TGTGCCAGTAGTCCCGGAGTGGGCGGGGAGCTGTTTTTT CASSPGVGGELFF
TRBJ1-6 TRBV20-1 TRBD1 - TGCAGTGCTAGGGGACAGTACCTTAATTCACCCCTCCACTTT CSARGQYLNSPLHF
TRBJ2-2 TRBV6-5 - many TGTGCCAGCAGTTCCTCGGGGCCGACGAACACCGGGGAGCTGTTTTTT CASSSSGPTNTGELFF
TRBJ1-1 TRBV5-1 TRBD1 many TGCGCCAGCAGCTCCTTAGAGGGGGCTACTGAAGCTTTCTTT CASSSLEGATEAFF
TRBJ2-7 TRBV27 - few TGTGCCAGCAGTTTATCATCTGGGCACGAGCAGTACTTC CASSLSSGHEQYF
TRBJ2-7 TRBV7-2 TRBD1 few TGTGCCAGCAGCTTAATCACAGGGGGTAGCGAGCAGTACTTC CASSLITGGSEQYF
TRBJ2-3 TRBV15 - many TGTGCCACCAGCACAAACAGGGCATGGATTCTGGATGGTACAGATACGCAGTATTTT CATSTNRAWILDGTDTQYF
TRBJ1-1 TRBV5-4 TRBD1 - TGTGCCAGCAGCGTCAGGGGGTACCCTGAAGCTTTCTTT CASSVRGYPEAFF
TRBJ2-2 TRBV2 - - TGTGCCAGCAGTGAAACGACGGTAATCGGGGAGCTGTTTTTT CASSETTVIGELFF
TRBJ2-1 TRBV20-1 TRBD2 many TGCAGTGCTAGAGAACTAGCGAGGGGTCATGAGCAGTTCTTC CSARELARGHEQFF
TRBJ2-2 TRBV6-4 - many TGTGCCAGCAGTGACTCTTGGAGGGGGGAGAACACCGGGGAGCTGTTTTTT CASSDSWRGENTGELFF
TRBJ2-5 TRBV20-1 - many TGCAGTGCTAGAGATGCGACGGCGGACCAACAGACCCAGTACTTC CSARDATADQQTQYF